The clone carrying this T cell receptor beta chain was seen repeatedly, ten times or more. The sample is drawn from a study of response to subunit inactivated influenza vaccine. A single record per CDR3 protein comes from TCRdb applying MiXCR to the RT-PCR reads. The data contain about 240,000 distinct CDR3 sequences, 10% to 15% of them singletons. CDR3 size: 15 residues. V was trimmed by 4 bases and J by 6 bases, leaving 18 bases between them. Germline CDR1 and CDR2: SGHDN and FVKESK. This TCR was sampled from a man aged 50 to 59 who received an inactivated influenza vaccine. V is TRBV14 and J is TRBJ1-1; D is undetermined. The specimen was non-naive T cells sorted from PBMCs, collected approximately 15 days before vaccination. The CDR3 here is CASSRYVGSAAEAFF. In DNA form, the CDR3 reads TGTGCCAGCAGCCGCTACGTGGGGTCGGCGGCTGAAGCTTTCTTT.